Below, 4 T cell receptor beta chains from the same sample are listed, as sequenced in a study of post-analysis software for immune sequencing data. Findings of the study overall: TRBV segments more frequent in patients than in controls numbered about 5 and included TRBV5-6, TRBV5-1 and TRBV20-1.

Tagging with unique molecular identifiers was a feature of the TCR beta cDNA libraries. TCRdb independently ran MiXCR on the PCR reads; one entry per CDR3 protein. In the table there are some 690,000 distinct CDR3 sequences, 55% to 70% of which are singletons. Antigens for these TCRs are unknown. The sequencing input was blood. These receptors originate from a girl aged 2-10 years with multiple sclerosis.

The chain uses TRBV3-1 and TRBJ2-7; 11 bases agree with TRBD2. This CDR3 comprises 13 residues. V was clipped by 2 bases and J by 11 bases; unmatched bases: 5. The germline gives CDR1 LGHDT, CDR2 YNNKEL (reference sequence). CDR3: CASSQLTSGAKYF. Written as DNA, the CDR3 is TGTGCCAGCAGCCAACTGACTAGCGGGGCTAAGTACTTC.

The J gene is TRBJ2-7, the V gene TRBV20-1; 13 positions match TRBD2. The CDR3 is 13 amino acids. V was clipped by 6 bases and J by 7 bases; unmatched bases: 6. Germline loops: CDR1 DFQATT, CDR2 SNEGSKA (reference sequence). The CDR3 spells CSAGELAGGEQYF. In DNA form, the CDR3 reads TGCAGTGCCGGAGAACTAGCGGGGGGGGAGCAGTACTTC.

The chain employs TRBV5-1 and TRBJ2-4, with 7 bases fitting TRBD1. The DNA matches TRBJ2-5 better at its end, which makes the J call doubtful. Germline V gene data show CDR1 as SGHRS and CDR2 as YFSETQ. The CDR3 covers 16 residues. CDR3 coding DNA: TGCGCCAGCAGCTTGCAAGGGACAGACGACCGGGAGACCCAGTACTTC. Protein: CASSLQGTDDRETQYF.

This clonotype was counted once. J is TRBJ2-3 and V is TRBV11-2; D is uncertain. The CDR3 covers 15 residues. V lost 5 bases, J lost 2 bases, and 14 bases lay in between. The germline gives CDR1 SGHAT, CDR2 FQNNGV. In nucleotides, the CDR3 is TGTGCCAGCAGCCTACGGACCGTACCCACAGATACGCAGTATTTT. Its protein is CASSLRTVPTDTQYF.